Below are 15 T cell receptor beta chains sequenced from a single sample in a study of T-cell memory formation after mild COVID-19. TCRdb fed the 5' RACE reads into MiXCR, producing one record per CDR3 protein. The data show around 340,000 distinct CDR3 sequences, about 13% seen once. The sequencing input was PBMCs or a T cell subset sorted from them (not recorded which). Every receptor here comes from a man aged 18 to 35 who had mild COVID-19 (a few samples of this study predate the infection). Cell type and time point are not known.

This clonotype was recorded a few times. The CDR3 DNA follows: TGTGCCACCAGCTCGGGACAGGGGGTCCACAATGAGCAGTTCTTC. Its translation is CATSSGQGVHNEQFF. The chain combines TRBV15 with TRBJ2-1; 11 bases line up with TRBD1. CDR3 length: 15 amino acids. V was pared by 5 bases and J by 5 bases, with 5 bases of the junction left unmatched. Germline CDR1 reads LNHNV; CDR2 reads YYDKDF (reference sequence).

The chain links TRBV9 to TRBJ2-3; 13 nucleotides align to TRBD2. Germline CDR1 is SGDLS and CDR2 is YYNGEE. This CDR3 has 17 amino acids. V was clipped by 1 base and J by 4 bases; unmatched bases: 6. The CDR3 loop is CASSVRGLAGSSDTQYF. The CDR3 DNA reads TGTGCCAGCAGCGTAAGGGGACTAGCGGGATCCTCAGATACGCAGTATTTT. The full variable domain, completed using reference TRBV9 and TRBJ2-3, is DSGVTQTPKHLITATGQRVTLRCSPRSGDLSVYWYQQSLDQGLQFLIQYYNGEERAKGNILERFSAQQFPDLHSELNLSSLELGDSALYFCASSVRGLAGSSDTQYFGPGTRLTVL.

This clonotype was seen repeatedly, ten times or more. The V gene is TRBV20-1, the J gene TRBJ1-2; unclear D gene. Germline-derived CDR1 and CDR2 are DFQATT and SNEGSKA (reference sequence). Trimming cost V 1 base and J 8 bases, with 14 bases left between them. The CDR3 spans 13 residues. The CDR3: CSARGAGDRGYTF. The CDR3 coding sequence is TGCAGTGCTAGAGGGGCCGGAGATCGGGGCTACACCTTC.

This clonotype appeared a single time. CDR3 bases: TGTGCCAGCAGCCCAGTGGAAATCGGGGAGCTGTTTTTT. Its protein product is CASSPVEIGELFF. V gene TRBV12-3 or TRBV12-4 combines with J gene TRBJ2-2; D gene uncertain. The CDR3 extends over 13 amino acids. The V and J ends lost 6 bases and 7 bases respectively, with 12 bases between them.

This clonotype came up many times. One end of the junction fails to match germline, which may point to a read error. This rearrangement joins TRBV7-2 to TRBJ2-7, with D maybe TRBD2 (5 bases). The CDR3 has 13 amino acids. Germline V gene data show CDR1 as SGHTA and CDR2 as FQGNSA. CDR3 bases: TGTGCCAGCAGCTTAGATCCGGTAGCGCCGCGGGTCTTC. Its translation: CASSLDPVAPRVF.

The chain joins TRBV6-5 to TRBJ2-7; D may be TRBD1 (6 bases). Germline assignment: CDR1 MNHEY and CDR2 SVGAGI. The CDR3 has 13 residues. V lost 2 bases and J 2 bases, leaving 7 bases between the germline ends. CDR3 DNA sequence: TGTGCCAGCAGTTACCCAGGGGCCTACGAGCAGTACTTC. Its translation: CASSYPGAYEQYF.

This clonotype was observed a handful of times. This chain connects TRBV12-3 or TRBV12-4 to TRBJ2-5; unclear D gene. V shed 5 bases and J shed 5 bases, with 12 bases lying between them. The CDR3 sequence is 13 residues long. The CDR3 here is CASSPGPRETQYF. The CDR3 bases are TGTGCCAGCAGTCCCGGGCCTCGGGAGACCCAGTACTTC.

This clonotype was detected a few times. This chain joins TRBV7-9 and TRBJ2-7; no definite D call. V dropped 5 bases and J dropped 0 bases, with 11 bases sitting between them. Germline V gene sequence: CDR1 SEHNR, CDR2 FQNEAQ (reference sequence). The CDR3 extends over 14 amino acids. The CDR3 DNA is TGTGCCAGCAGCCATCCTCTGGTCTCCTACGAGCAGTACTTC. It codes for CASSHPLVSYEQYF. Looking up the rest from reference TRBV7-9 and TRBJ2-7 gives the full variable domain: DTGVSQNPRHKITKRGQNVTFRCDPISEHNRLYWYRQTLGQGPEFLTYFQNEAQLEKSRLLSDRFSAERPKGSFSTLEIQRTEQGDSAMYLCASSHPLVSYEQYFGPGTRLTVT.

The CDR3 DNA reads TGCGCCAGCAGCTTTGGAGGGGTGGACACCGGGGAGCTGTTTTTT. As protein: CASSFGGVDTGELFF. This chain uses TRBV5-1 with TRBJ2-2; D perhaps matches TRBD2 (6 bases). V lost 2 bases, J lost 3 bases, and 11 bases lay in between. The CDR3 extends over 15 amino acids. Germline CDR1 and CDR2: SGHRS and YFSETQ.

This clonotype was counted between two and nine times. The chain is built from TRBV4-3 and TRBJ2-2, with TRBD2 as a possible D gene (5 bases). V was pared by 0 bases and J by 5 bases, with 16 bases between. CDR1 is LGHNA and CDR2 is YSLEER in the germline V gene. CDR3 length: 17 amino acids. The CDR3 region has the DNA TGCGCCAGCAGCCAAGATCCGGCGGGTATAGAGACCGGGGAGCTGTTTTTT. Translation gives CASSQDPAGIETGELFF.

This clonotype appeared a few times. CDR3 in amino acids: CASSPPPGNQPQHF. The CDR3 DNA sequence: TGTGCCAGCAGTCCTCCTCCTGGCAATCAGCCCCAGCATTTT. The rearrangement uses TRBV12-3 or TRBV12-4 and TRBJ1-5; no firm D call. V gave up 5 bases and J gave up 2 bases, with 10 bases separating them. CDR3 length equals 14 residues.

This clonotype appeared a few times. The rearrangement uses TRBV7-6 and TRBJ2-3; 12 bases fit TRBD2. The CDR3 loop spans 15 amino acids. Germline V lookup: CDR1 SGHVS, CDR2 FNYEAQ. The V and J ends lost 5 bases and 4 bases, in that order; junction bases with no gene match: 4. The CDR3 DNA follows: TGTGCCAGCAGCGCTAGCGGGGGGGCCGCAGATACGCAGTATTTT. The encoded protein is CASSASGGAADTQYF.

This clonotype has only a few counts. The V and J genes are TRBV20-1 and TRBJ2-3, with D perhaps TRBD2 (5 bases). The V gene lost 2 bases and the J gene lost 0 bases, with 9 bases spanning the gap. The germline V gene encodes CDR1 DFQATT and CDR2 SNEGSKA (reference sequence). CDR3 length: 14 amino acids. CDR3 nucleotides: TGCAGTGCTAGATTATGGACTAGCACAGATACGCAGTATTTT. This codes for CSARLWTSTDTQYF.

This clonotype has more than one count but fewer than ten. The chain has TRBV2 and TRBJ2-7, with 9 bases matching TRBD1. Unmatched junction bases numbered 7, after V lost 10 bases and J lost 6 bases. The germline V gene encodes CDR1 SNHLY and CDR2 FYNNEI. The CDR3 has 12 residues. CDR3 DNA: TGTGCCACCCGGACAGGGGTACGCGAGCAGTACTTC. Translating it yields CATRTGVREQYF. Combining the CDR3 with reference TRBV2 and TRBJ2-7 gives the whole variable domain EPEVTQTPSHQVTQMGQEVILRCVPISNHLYFYWYRQILGQKVEFLVSFYNNEISEKSEIFDDQFSVERPDGSNFTLKIRSTKLEDSAMYFCATRTGVREQYFGPGTRLTVT.

The rearrangement uses TRBV3-1 and TRBJ1-1; possibly TRBD1 for D (5 bases). The CDR3 covers 13 residues. CDR1 and CDR2 from the germline V gene are LGHDT and YNNKEL (reference sequence). The V and J ends lost 1 base and 7 bases respectively, with 10 bases between them. Here the CDR3 DNA reads TGTGCCAGCAGCCAAGTAGGGGTCTTTGAAGCTTTCTTT. Its translation: CASSQVGVFEAFF. The full variable domain, in which reference TRBV3-1 and TRBJ1-1 provide the parts outside the CDR3, is DTAVSQTPKYLVTQMGNDKSIKCEQNLGHDTMYWYKQDSKKFLKIMFSYNNKELIINETVPNRFSPKSPDKAHLNLHINSLELGDSAVYFCASSQVGVFEAFFGQGTRLTVV.